The T cell receptor beta chain under discussion was sequenced for a study of T-cell memory formation after mild COVID-19. Study context: Clusters of TCRs were largely donor specific.

Germline-derived CDR1 and CDR2 are SGHRS and YFSETQ. The CDR3 has 16 amino acids. V lost 0 bases to trimming and J lost 7 bases; unmatched junction nucleotides: 8. TCRdb called the 5' RACE reads again in MiXCR, with one record for every CDR3 protein. The profile shows some 180,000 distinct CDR3 sequences, 10% to 15% of them singletons. Only a few counts were recorded for this clonotype. The chain carries TRBV5-1 and TRBJ2-2; 8 bases are shared with TRBD1. What was sequenced was PBMCs or a T cell subset sorted from them (not recorded which). The sequence derives from a man between 18 and 29 years old who had mild COVID-19 (a few samples of this study predate the infection). Cell type and time point are not known. The CDR3 sequence is CASSLGPRTGIGELFF. CDR3 in DNA: TGCGCCAGCAGCTTGGGCCCCCGGACAGGGATCGGGGAGCTGTTTTTT.